A single sample gave rise to the 10 T cell receptor beta chains below, sequenced in a study of T cell responses to AZD1222 COVID-19 vaccine. Clones were sequenced by immunoSEQ multiplex PCR, and TCRdb holds only the in-frame ones, with some missing. Of more than 150,000 clones in the sample, nearly 95% were seen once. The sequences come from peripheral blood, collected 28 days after the second AZD1222 dose. The origin of the receptors is an adult who received the AZD1222 COVID-19 vaccine.

This chain connects TRBV7-2 to TRBJ2-7; TRBD2 aligns across 8 bases. The V gene end was trimmed by 5 bases and the J gene end by 2 bases; junction bases not matched to a gene: 8. CDR1 and CDR2 (germline): SGHTA, FQGNSA. This CDR3 is built from 15 residues. The CDR3 DNA is TGTGCCAGCAGCAGGACTAGCTGGGGGACCTACGAGCAGTACTTC. It is translated as CASSRTSWGTYEQYF.

The rearrangement joins TRBV7-2 to TRBJ2-7; no reliable D call. V dropped 5 bases and J dropped 4 bases, with 9 bases sitting between them. Germline-derived CDR1 and CDR2 are SGHTA and FQGNSA. The CDR3 is 12 residues long. The chain's CDR3 is CASSKDKYEQYF. Here the CDR3 DNA reads TGTGCCAGCAGCAAAGACAAATACGAGCAGTACTTC.

The V call is TRBV12-3 or TRBV12-4, the J call TRBJ1-6; D gene uncertain. This CDR3 is 13 amino acids long. Trimming pared 1 base from V and 7 bases from J, leaving 5 bases between. In DNA, the CDR3 is TGTGCCAGCAGTTTAGAAGGGAATTCACCCCTCCACTTT. Encoded protein: CASSLEGNSPLHF.

The chain links TRBV5-1 to TRBJ2-5, with D possibly TRBD1 on 6 matching bases. This CDR3 has 14 amino acids. Looked up from germline, CDR1 is SGHRS and CDR2 is YFSETQ. V was cut by 7 bases and J by 5 bases, with 18 bases left in between. The CDR3 here is CASGRTEGWETQYF. As DNA, the CDR3 is TGCGCCAGCGGTCGGACAGAGGGATGGGAGACCCAGTACTTC. Using reference TRBV5-1 and TRBJ2-5 for the parts outside the CDR3, the full variable domain is KAGVTQTPRYLIKTRGQQVTLSCSPISGHRSVSWYQQTPGQGLQFLFEYFSETQRNKGNFPGRFSGRQFSNSRSEMNVSTLELGDSALYLCASGRTEGWETQYFGPGTRLLVL.

The rearrangement joins TRBV3-1 (or the pseudogene TRBV3-2) to TRBJ2-7; the D gene is possibly TRBD1 (5 bases). V shed 4 bases and J shed 7 bases, with 14 bases lying between them. This CDR3 comprises 13 residues. Germline V gene lookup returns CDR1 LGHDT and CDR2 YNNKEL (reference sequence). The DNA of the CDR3 is TGTGCCAGCAGCCGCCAGGGTCCTGGGGAGCAGTACTTC. The encoded protein is CASSRQGPGEQYF.

The chain uses TRBV6-1 and TRBJ1-1; D is unresolved. The germline V gene encodes CDR1 MNHNS and CDR2 SASEGT. V was pared by 2 bases and J by 3 bases, with 10 bases between. The CDR3 spans 14 residues. CDR3 protein: CASSERGGYTEAFF. The CDR3 DNA reads TGTGCCAGCAGTGAACGGGGTGGGTACACTGAAGCTTTCTTT.

This clone was found a few times. This chain links TRBV5-1 with TRBJ1-4; TRBD1 matches 7 bases. The CDR3 contains 14 residues. The germline V gene encodes CDR1 SGHRS and CDR2 YFSETQ. V gave up 0 bases and J gave up 8 bases; unmatched junction bases: 4. The CDR3 DNA is TGCGCCAGCAGCTTGGGACAGGGACAGGAAAAACTGTTTTTT. Translated, it gives CASSLGQGQEKLFF.

The V gene is TRBV21-1, the J gene TRBJ1-3. TRBV21-1 is a listed pseudogene. The CDR3 runs to 17 residues. The CDR3 nucleotides are TGTGCCAGCAGCAAGGTCGGTCGGTCGGGGGGTGGAAACACCATATATTTT. It specifies CASSKVGRSGGGNTIYF.

The chain carries TRBV4-2 and TRBJ1-2; a possible D gene is TRBD1 (5 bases). The CDR3 runs to 14 residues. Germline V gives CDR1 LGHNA, CDR2 YNFKEQ. Trimming stripped 0 bases from V and 8 bases from J, with 13 bases between. Written as DNA, the CDR3 is TGTGCCAGCAGCCAAGATAGCGGGGCTTGGGGCTACACCTTC. It yields the protein CASSQDSGAWGYTF.

V is TRBV5-1 and J is TRBJ1-1, with a possible D match to TRBD1 (6 bases). CDR3 length: 15 amino acids. Germline V gene data show CDR1 as SGHRS and CDR2 as YFSETQ. V lost 5 bases and J 5 bases, leaving 19 bases between the germline ends. For the CDR3, the DNA is TGCGCCAGCAGTGCACAGGGCACACTGGGGACTGAAGCTTTCTTT. Protein: CASSAQGTLGTEAFF. The full variable domain, completed using reference TRBV5-1 and TRBJ1-1, is KAGVTQTPRYLIKTRGQQVTLSCSPISGHRSVSWYQQTPGQGLQFLFEYFSETQRNKGNFPGRFSGRQFSNSRSEMNVSTLELGDSALYLCASSAQGTLGTEAFFGQGTRLTVV.